This TCR beta chain was documented in a study of T cells in Graves' hyperthyroidism and ophthalmopathy. Across the study: At initial diagnosis, before any treatment had begun, peripheral blood was obtained.

TCR beta CDR3 sequences were amplified from RNA transcripts. An initial round of RT-PCR targeting the TCR CDR3 relied on the HTBI primer set. TCRdb passed the multiplex PCR reads through MiXCR, listing each CDR3 protein once. Of a few hundred thousand distinct CDR3 sequences listed, around 15% are singletons. On this clonotype itself: Its antigen is as yet unknown.

Overall study findings and caveats: Before onset, ophthalmopathy was predicted by the model a median around 6.2 months earlier. Appearing also in blood were most of the thyroid clonotypes expanded above 0.001. Ophthalmopathy and stable hyperthyroidism were told apart by a 13 V-J model.

Looked up from germline, CDR1 is SEHNR and CDR2 is FQNEAQ (reference sequence). This CDR3 comprises 11 residues. V gave up 3 bases and J gave up 11 bases, with 10 bases separating them. This TCR derives from a woman aged 18-29 years with Graves' hyperthyroidism. The rearrangement links TRBV7-9 to TRBJ1-1; no reliable D call. The sample consisted of blood. The CDR3 DNA is TGTGCCAGCAGCTTGGATAGTCCGGCTTTCTTT. Its translation: CASSLDSPAFF.